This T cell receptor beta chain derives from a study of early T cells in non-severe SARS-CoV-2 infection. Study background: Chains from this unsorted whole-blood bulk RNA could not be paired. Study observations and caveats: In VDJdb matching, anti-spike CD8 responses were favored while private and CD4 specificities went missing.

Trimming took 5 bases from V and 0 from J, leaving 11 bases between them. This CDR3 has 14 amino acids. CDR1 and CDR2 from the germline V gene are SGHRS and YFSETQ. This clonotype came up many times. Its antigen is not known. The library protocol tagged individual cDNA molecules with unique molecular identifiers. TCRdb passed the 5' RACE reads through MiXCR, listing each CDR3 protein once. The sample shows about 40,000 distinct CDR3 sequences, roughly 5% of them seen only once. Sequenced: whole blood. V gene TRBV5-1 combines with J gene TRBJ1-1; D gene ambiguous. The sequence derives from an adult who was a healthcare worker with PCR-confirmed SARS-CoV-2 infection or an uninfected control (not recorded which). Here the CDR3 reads CASSVAALNTEAFF. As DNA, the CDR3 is TGCGCCAGCAGTGTCGCAGCCTTGAACACTGAAGCTTTCTTT. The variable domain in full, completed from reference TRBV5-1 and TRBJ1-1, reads KAGVTQTPRYLIKTRGQQVTLSCSPISGHRSVSWYQQTPGQGLQFLFEYFSETQRNKGNFPGRFSGRQFSNSRSEMNVSTLELGDSALYLCASSVAALNTEAFFGQGTRLTVV.